This TCR beta chain was identified during a study of blood T cells in healthy people across ages. Details on this clonotype: Its antigen is unknown.

Notes on the study in general: No conclusive comparison of naive versus antigen-experienced cells was possible with unsorted PBMCs.

The donors, aged roughly 6 to 95, were healthy Caucasians from Russia. It was with a sample-barcoded 5' primer and a J-beta primer mix that a second PCR of about 6 to 11 cycles was run. TCRdb recomputed calls from the 5' RACE reads with MiXCR, one row per CDR3 protein. The sample includes approximately 2,000,000 distinct CDR3 sequences, around 42% seen only once; the top ten take under 30%. There are 13 residues in the CDR3. CDR1 is ENHRY, CDR2 SYGVKD, per germline. Trimming cost V 4 bases and J 11 bases; bases outside gene matches: 2. The chain has TRBV10-3 and TRBJ1-6; the match to TRBD1 covers 10 bases. Sequencing was done on a sample of blood. This clonotype originated in a human donor in good health. The CDR3 region is CAISGDRGTPLHF. CDR3 DNA sequence: TGTGCCATCAGTGGGGACAGGGGAACACCCCTCCACTTT.